This T cell receptor beta chain was captured in a study of blood T cell repertoires in COVID-19. Study as a whole: Material from acute and convalescent COVID-19 was sourced from the United States, Italy and Spain. T cells, B-cell-depleted T cells, or PBMCs supplied cDNA or gDNA.

Per the original data handling: Amplification of reference gene primers provided the estimated nucleated cell counts. Data came from immunoSEQ multiplex PCR; TCRdb stores just in-frame clones and leaves some out. Clonal size and the V and J genes are those of that table, whereas D and trimming came from the DNA. The table records tens of thousands of clones, around 90% of them present only once. The CDR3 covers 15 residues. V shed 6 bases and J 2 bases; nucleotides not matched to a gene: 8. Per the germline V gene, CDR1 is SEHNR and CDR2 is FQNEAQ (reference sequence). Sequencing used peripheral blood. This clonotype originated in a human donor in a cohort sampled during active COVID-19. This chain joins TRBV7-9 and TRBJ2-3, with 7 bases lining up with TRBD1. CDR3 in amino acids: CASRQGQVNTDTQYF. The CDR3 DNA reads TGTGCCAGCAGACAAGGACAGGTTAACACAGATACGCAGTATTTT.